Presented here are 27 T cell receptor beta chains from one specimen sequenced in a study of blood T cell repertoires in COVID-19 (dated by TCRdb to about 2020). The method was the immunoSEQ multiplex PCR assay. Not all clones reach the TCRdb copy of this immuneACCESS table, which keeps in-frame sequences only. Checked studies attribute under half of the gap to unresolved V genes and leave the rest unexplained. The sample table lists some 120,000 clones, 80% to 85% of them with a count of one. The ten largest clones take up 9.5% to 15% of the sample. Sample: peripheral blood. The source is a woman younger than 45 who had recovered from COVID-19.

V is TRBV6-5 and J is TRBJ1-2; the D is unclear. The CDR3 totals 15 residues. Trimming left V 7 bases short and J 0 bases short, with 15 bases between. Germline CDR1 and CDR2: MNHEY and SVGAGI. CDR3 protein: CASTGVGRTNYGYTF. DNA for the CDR3: TGTGCCAGCACCGGAGTGGGGAGAACTAACTATGGCTACACCTTC.

The chain joins TRBV28 to TRBJ1-5, with TRBD1 identical over 12 bases. CDR3 size: 15 residues. CDR1 is MDHEN, CDR2 SYDVKM, per germline. With 5 bases clipped from V and 7 bases from J, the junction kept 6 bases outside the gene matches. The CDR3 bases are TGTGCCAGCAGTGGGGGACAGGGGGCTGGACAGCCCCAGCATTTT. Translated: CASSGGQGAGQPQHF. The whole variable domain, remainder taken from reference TRBV28 and TRBJ1-5, is DVKVTQSSRYLVKRTGEKVFLECVQDMDHENMFWYRQDPGLGLRLIYFSYDVKMKEKGDIPEGYSVSREKKERFSLILESASTNQTSMYLCASSGGQGAGQPQHFGDGTRLSIL.

The chain is built from TRBV6-5 and TRBJ2-5; D is perhaps TRBD1 (5 bases). The CDR3 extends over 15 amino acids. Germline V gene sequence: CDR1 MNHEY, CDR2 SVGAGI. V was pared by 2 bases and J by 2 bases, with 12 bases between. CDR3 in DNA: TGTGCCAGCAGTTACACCTCAGGGAAGCAAGAGACCCAGTACTTC. This translates into CASSYTSGKQETQYF.

V gene TRBV12-5 combines with J gene TRBJ2-2; TRBD2 agrees at 11 bases. The germline V gene has CDR1 LGHNT and CDR2 FRNRAP. After removal of 2 bases from V and 7 bases from J, the junction contained 15 bases not matched to a gene. There are 19 residues in the CDR3. The CDR3 nucleotides read TGTGCTAGTGGTTTGAAACTAGCGGGGGACCCATCCGATCACGGGGAGCTGTTTTTT. This gives the protein CASGLKLAGDPSDHGELFF.

The CDR3 region has the DNA TGTGCCAGCAGCGTAGGCCAGGATTACGAGCAGTACTTC. It translates to CASSVGQDYEQYF. The chain couples TRBV9 to TRBJ2-7; D unresolved. V was pared by 0 bases and J by 4 bases, with 8 bases between. The CDR3 is 13 residues long. The germline CDR1 and CDR2 sequences are SGDLS and YYNGEE. Complete variable domain (other parts from reference TRBV9 and TRBJ2-7): DSGVTQTPKHLITATGQRVTLRCSPRSGDLSVYWYQQSLDQGLQFLIQYYNGEERAKGNILERFSAQQFPDLHSELNLSSLELGDSALYFCASSVGQDYEQYFGPGTRLTVT.

The gene calls are TRBV6-5 and TRBJ1-2; D perhaps matches TRBD1 (6 bases). The germline CDR1 and CDR2 sequences are MNHEY and SVGAGI. The CDR3 has 16 residues. Trimming took off 4 bases at V and 6 bases at J, with 21 bases between the two ends. The CDR3 region is CASSFFGQFSLDGYTF. The DNA for the CDR3 is TGTGCCAGCAGTTTCTTCGGACAGTTCAGCTTAGATGGCTACACCTTC.

The gene calls are TRBV5-1 and TRBJ1-1, with 7 nucleotides matching TRBD1. The CDR3 totals 17 residues. Germline CDR1 reads SGHRS; CDR2 reads YFSETQ. V lost 1 base and J lost 0; bases outside the gene matches: 9. The CDR3 reads CASSLSDRAGLNTEAFF. The CDR3 nucleotides are TGCGCCAGCAGCTTGTCTGACAGGGCCGGACTGAACACTGAAGCTTTCTTT.

The chain's CDR3 is CASSYGRTTEKLFF. Here the CDR3 DNA reads TGTGCCAGCAGTTACGGGAGGACGACTGAAAAACTGTTTTTT. This chain links TRBV6-5 with TRBJ1-4; no clear D gene. Germline values: CDR1 MNHEY, CDR2 SVGAGI. The CDR3 is 14 residues long. Deletions cut 2 bases from V and 7 bases from J, with 11 bases between.

A word on this clone: Distinct nucleotide sequences in the sample also encode this CDR3. The CDR3 sequence is CASSPDSYNEQFF. CDR3 bases: TGTGCCAGCTCTCCGGACAGTTACAATGAGCAGTTCTTC. This chain links TRBV18 with TRBJ2-1, with D maybe TRBD1 (6 bases). Trimming cost V 6 bases and J 4 bases, with 10 bases left between them. Germline assignment: CDR1 KGHSH and CDR2 LQKENI. There are 13 residues in the CDR3.

This clone was seen a handful of times. In nucleotides, the CDR3 is TGTGCCAGCAGCAGTCGTGAGGGAGTTTACGAGCAGTACTTC. It codes for CASSSREGVYEQYF. The chain combines TRBV21-1 with TRBJ2-7; whether TRBD2, the table's D call, matches the DNA was not checked. TRBV21-1 is a recognized pseudogene. The CDR3 covers 14 residues.

The rearrangement links TRBV14 to TRBJ1-1; 8 bases match TRBD1. Germline V gives CDR1 SGHDN, CDR2 FVKESK. The J segment lost 0 bases and the V segment lost 4 bases, leaving 4 bases of the junction unmatched. The CDR3 sequence is 15 residues long. In DNA form, the CDR3 reads TGTGCCAGCAGCCGTGGGGACAGGATGAACACTGAAGCTTTCTTT. This sequence encodes CASSRGDRMNTEAFF.

This chain uses TRBV27 with TRBJ2-1; 10 positions agree with TRBD2. The length of the CDR3 is 15 residues. V was pared by 4 bases and J by 5 bases, with 5 bases of the junction left unmatched. CDR1 and CDR2 (germline): MNHEY, SMNVEV (reference sequence). The CDR3 DNA sequence: TGTGCCAGCAGTTCCTCTAGCGGGGGCCACAATGAGCAGTTCTTC. Protein product: CASSSSSGGHNEQFF.

This rearrangement joins TRBV2 to TRBJ1-5; TRBD1 agrees at 7 bases. The V and J ends lost 8 bases and 2 bases, in that order; junction bases with no gene match: 3. This CDR3 contains 13 residues. Germline V gene lookup returns CDR1 SNHLY and CDR2 FYNNEI. CDR3 residues: CASQGQRNQPQHF. DNA of the CDR3: TGTGCCAGCCAGGGACAGCGCAATCAGCCCCAGCATTTT.

The chain recombines TRBV25-1 with TRBJ2-7; 8 bases line up with TRBD1. The CDR3 is 16 residues long. The ends lost 5 bases at V and 3 bases at J; junction bases unmatched: 12. The germline CDR1 and CDR2 sequences are MGHDK and SYGVNS. CDR3 DNA: TGTGCCAGCAGTTCCCAGGGGGCCGGGGTTATCTACGAGCAGTACTTC. Translated: CASSSQGAGVIYEQYF.

This clone was seen a single time. J is TRBJ2-7 and V is TRBV27, with 13 bases identical to TRBD2. The junction had 17 bases not matched to a gene; V was cut back by 4 bases and J by 2 bases. CDR1 is MNHEY and CDR2 is SMNVEV in the germline V gene (reference sequence). This CDR3 has 20 amino acids. The CDR3 sequence: CASSSYLGTSGTFIPYEQYF. CDR3 DNA: TGTGCCAGCAGTTCCTATTTAGGGACTAGCGGGACCTTCATCCCCTACGAGCAGTACTTC.

This clone has just a few counts. This chain connects TRBV19 to TRBJ1-2; possible D gene TRBD1, 5 bases. The CDR3 length is 13 residues. The germline V gene has CDR1 LNHDA and CDR2 SQIVND (reference sequence). The V and J ends lost 3 bases and 6 bases respectively, with 11 bases between them. The CDR3: CASSITRADGYTF. The CDR3 DNA reads as TGTGCCAGTAGTATCACCAGGGCGGATGGCTACACCTTC.

The chain combines TRBV18 with TRBJ1-4, with a weak D call TRBD1 (5 bases). The V gene lost 1 base and the J gene lost 3 bases, with 12 bases spanning the gap. Germline loops: CDR1 KGHSH, CDR2 LQKENI. The CDR3 consists of 16 residues. This CDR3 is CASSPRSGGANEKLFF. CDR3 nucleotides: TGTGCCAGCTCACCACGCTCCGGGGGGGCTAATGAAAAACTGTTTTTT.

Only a few counts were recorded for this clone. The chain has TRBV20-1 and TRBJ2-3; D gene unclear. The CDR3 has 11 amino acids. Germline loops: CDR1 DFQATT, CDR2 SNEGSKA (reference sequence). This CDR3 is CSLADTDTQYF. The CDR3 coding sequence is TGCAGCCTGGCCGACACAGATACGCAGTATTTT.

This chain links TRBV4-1 with TRBJ1-2; no clear D gene. The V and J ends lost 2 bases and 4 bases respectively, with 14 bases between them. This CDR3 spans 15 amino acids. Germline V lookup: CDR1 MGHRA, CDR2 YSYEKL. CDR3: CASSQLTEPGYGYTF. The DNA of the CDR3 is TGCGCCAGCAGCCAACTCACGGAGCCGGGCTATGGCTACACCTTC.

The chain is built from TRBV9 and TRBJ1-3; D might be TRBD1 (6 bases). Germline loops: CDR1 SGDLS, CDR2 YYNGEE. Deletions cut 3 bases from V and 3 bases from J, with 10 bases between. This CDR3 has 14 residues. Here the CDR3 reads CASSEGGGGNTIYF. The CDR3 coding sequence is TGTGCCAGCAGCGAAGGGGGGGGTGGAAACACCATATATTTT.

A few counts support this clone. This chain connects TRBV6-6 to TRBJ1-6, with D possibly TRBD1 on 5 matching bases. Germline assignment: CDR1 MNHNY and CDR2 SVGAGI (reference sequence). The V end was cut by 8 bases, the J end by 7 bases, with 15 bases between. This CDR3 has 14 amino acids. The CDR3 region is CASVQGYRNSPLHF. The CDR3 nucleotides are TGTGCCAGCGTTCAGGGTTATCGAAATTCACCCCTCCACTTT.

This clone appeared once. This sequence joins TRBV4-1 and TRBJ2-3, with 10 bases lining up with TRBD2. Germline V lookup: CDR1 MGHRA, CDR2 YSYEKL. V lost 0 bases to trimming and J lost 8 bases; unmatched junction nucleotides: 11. CDR3 length: 17 amino acids. The chain's CDR3 is CASSQETSGERRATQYF. The CDR3 nucleotides read TGCGCCAGCAGCCAAGAAACTAGCGGGGAACGACGGGCTACGCAGTATTTT.

This sequence joins TRBV19 and TRBJ2-7, with TRBD2 as a possible D gene (5 bases). The germline V and J ends were trimmed by 5 bases and 3 bases, with 14 bases remaining between them. CDR1 and CDR2 (germline): LNHDA, SQIVND (reference sequence). This CDR3 is built from 14 residues. For the CDR3, the DNA is TGTGCCAGTAGTGCCAACGGGGATAGCTACGAGCAGTACTTC. This sequence encodes CASSANGDSYEQYF.

J is TRBJ1-1 and V is TRBV6-5; tentative D call: TRBD1 (6 bases). V was pared by 6 bases and J by 4 bases, with 15 bases between. The CDR3 consists of 14 residues. Germline V gene data show CDR1 as MNHEY and CDR2 as SVGAGI. CDR3 sequence: CASSPDQGTTEAFF. CDR3 in DNA: TGTGCCAGCAGCCCCGATCAGGGGACCACTGAAGCTTTCTTT.

As DNA, the CDR3 is TGCGCCAGCAGCCAGGGACTAGCGGGCTCTTACAATGAGCAGTTCTTC. Its protein product is CASSQGLAGSYNEQFF. V usage is TRBV5-1 and J usage is TRBJ2-1, with 12 bases fitting TRBD2. Germline V gene sequence: CDR1 SGHRS, CDR2 YFSETQ. Unmatched junction bases numbered 6, after V lost 4 bases and J lost 4 bases. The CDR3 extends over 16 amino acids.

Details on this clone: This CDR3 is also generated by other DNA sequences in the sample. The genes are TRBV7-3 and TRBJ2-1; D is perhaps TRBD1 (7 bases). V was clipped by 0 bases and J by 7 bases, with 13 bases between them. Germline CDR1 reads SGHTA; CDR2 reads FQGTGA. The CDR3 is made up of 15 amino acids. The CDR3 spells CASSLTVAGGNEQFF. The CDR3 coding sequence is TGTGCCAGCAGCTTAACGGTCGCAGGGGGGAATGAGCAGTTCTTC.

The V and J genes are TRBV19 and TRBJ1-5; weak D call: TRBD1 (5 bases). Germline CDR1 is LNHDA and CDR2 is SQIVND (reference sequence). This CDR3 has 19 amino acids. The V and J ends lost 10 bases and 1 base respectively, with 29 bases between them. CDR3 nucleotides: TGTGCCACCAAGTATCGCGGGACTTCCCTGGTCCCCAGCAATCAGCCCCAGCATTTT. This encodes CATKYRGTSLVPSNQPQHF. Looking up the rest from reference TRBV19 and TRBJ1-5 gives the full variable domain: DGGITQSPKYLFRKEGQNVTLSCEQNLNHDAMYWYRQDPGQGLRLIYYSQIVNDFQKGDIAEGYSVSREKKESFPLTVTSAQKNPTAFYLCATKYRGTSLVPSNQPQHFGDGTRLSIL.